This T cell receptor beta chain was obtained from a study of blood T cell repertoires in COVID-19. The wider study: PBMCs, B-cell-depleted T cells, or T cells were the source of the cDNA or gDNA that made up the material.

Participants, roughly 18 to 100 years old, spanned about 26 US areas. The method was immunoSEQ multiplex PCR; TCRdb's version includes in-frame clones alone and lacks a portion of them. Of 200,000 or so clones listed, around 81% were seen once; the top ten hold 7.5%. CDR3 length: 14 amino acids. Germline CDR1 SGHRS, CDR2 YFSETQ. V lost 5 bases to trimming and J lost 4 bases, with 13 bases between them. Sequenced input: PBMCs or T cells enriched from blood (not recorded which). This sequence was found in a man aged 35 to 55 who had recovered from COVID-19. The gene calls are TRBV5-1 and TRBJ2-1; the D is unclear. CDR3 DNA: TGCGCCAGCAGGTCCCCCCCCTTTTACAATGAGCAGTTCTTC. It yields the protein CASRSPPFYNEQFF.